This T cell receptor (beta chain) was identified in a study of T cell responses to AZD1222 COVID-19 vaccine. Analyses pooled second doses at about 4 or about 12 weeks. V dropped 3 bases and J dropped 5; count of bases not matched to a gene: 1. Germline CDR1 and CDR2: MRHNA and SNTAGT. This CDR3 spans 15 amino acids. This clone has only one observation. The table came from immunoSEQ multiplex PCR; TCRdb's copy has only in-frame clones and leaves some out. Of roughly 120,000 clones in the sample, roughly 92% are singletons; the top ten hold 1.6%. Source: peripheral blood, taken 28 days after the second AZD1222 dose. This chain connects TRBV6-4 to TRBJ2-1, with 13 nucleotides matching TRBD2. This TCR came from an adult who received the AZD1222 COVID-19 vaccine. The CDR3 sequence: CASSEGLAGDNEQFF. The CDR3 DNA is TGTGCCAGCAGTGAAGGACTAGCGGGAGACAATGAGCAGTTCTTC.